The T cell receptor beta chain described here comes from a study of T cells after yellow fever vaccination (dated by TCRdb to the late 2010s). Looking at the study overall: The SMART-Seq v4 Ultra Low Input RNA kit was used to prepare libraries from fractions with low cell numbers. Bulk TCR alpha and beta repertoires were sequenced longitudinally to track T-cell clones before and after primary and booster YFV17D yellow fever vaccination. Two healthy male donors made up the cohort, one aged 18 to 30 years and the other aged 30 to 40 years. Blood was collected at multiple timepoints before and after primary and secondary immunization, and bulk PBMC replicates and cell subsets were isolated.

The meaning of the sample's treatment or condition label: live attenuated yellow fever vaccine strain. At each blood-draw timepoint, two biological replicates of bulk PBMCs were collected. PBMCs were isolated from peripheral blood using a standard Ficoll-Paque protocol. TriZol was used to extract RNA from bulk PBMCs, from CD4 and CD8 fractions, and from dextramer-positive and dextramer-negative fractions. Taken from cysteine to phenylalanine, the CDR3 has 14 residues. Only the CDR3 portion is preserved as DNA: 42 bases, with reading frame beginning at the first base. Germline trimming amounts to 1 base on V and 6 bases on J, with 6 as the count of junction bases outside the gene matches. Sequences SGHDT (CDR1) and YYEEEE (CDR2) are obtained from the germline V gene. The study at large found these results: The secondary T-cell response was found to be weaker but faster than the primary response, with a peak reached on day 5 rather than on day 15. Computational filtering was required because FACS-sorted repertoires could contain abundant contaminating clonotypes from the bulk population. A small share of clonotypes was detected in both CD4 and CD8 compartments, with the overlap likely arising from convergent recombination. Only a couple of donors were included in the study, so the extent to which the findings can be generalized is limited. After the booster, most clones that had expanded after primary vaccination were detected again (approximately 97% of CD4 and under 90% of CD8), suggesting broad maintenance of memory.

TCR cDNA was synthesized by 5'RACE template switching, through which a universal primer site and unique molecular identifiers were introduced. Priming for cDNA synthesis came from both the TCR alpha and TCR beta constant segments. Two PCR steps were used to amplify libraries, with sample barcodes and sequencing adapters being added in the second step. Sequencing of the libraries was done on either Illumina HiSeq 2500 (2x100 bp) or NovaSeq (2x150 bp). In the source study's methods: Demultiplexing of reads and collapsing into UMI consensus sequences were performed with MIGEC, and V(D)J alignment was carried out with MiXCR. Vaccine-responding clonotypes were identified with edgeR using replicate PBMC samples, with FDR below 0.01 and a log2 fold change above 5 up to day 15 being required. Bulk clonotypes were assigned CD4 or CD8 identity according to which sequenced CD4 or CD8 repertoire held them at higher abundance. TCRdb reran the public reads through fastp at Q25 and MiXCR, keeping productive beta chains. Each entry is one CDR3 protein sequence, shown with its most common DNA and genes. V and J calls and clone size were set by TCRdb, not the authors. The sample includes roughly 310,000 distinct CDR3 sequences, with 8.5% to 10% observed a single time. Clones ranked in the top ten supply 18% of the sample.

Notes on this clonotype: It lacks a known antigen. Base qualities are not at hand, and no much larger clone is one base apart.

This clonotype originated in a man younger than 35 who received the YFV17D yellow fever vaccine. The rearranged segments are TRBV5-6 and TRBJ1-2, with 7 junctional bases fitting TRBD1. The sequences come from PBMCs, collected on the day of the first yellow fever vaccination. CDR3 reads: CASSLLQGLDGYTF. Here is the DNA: TGTGCCAGCAGCTTGCTACAGGGGCTCGATGGCTACACCTTC.